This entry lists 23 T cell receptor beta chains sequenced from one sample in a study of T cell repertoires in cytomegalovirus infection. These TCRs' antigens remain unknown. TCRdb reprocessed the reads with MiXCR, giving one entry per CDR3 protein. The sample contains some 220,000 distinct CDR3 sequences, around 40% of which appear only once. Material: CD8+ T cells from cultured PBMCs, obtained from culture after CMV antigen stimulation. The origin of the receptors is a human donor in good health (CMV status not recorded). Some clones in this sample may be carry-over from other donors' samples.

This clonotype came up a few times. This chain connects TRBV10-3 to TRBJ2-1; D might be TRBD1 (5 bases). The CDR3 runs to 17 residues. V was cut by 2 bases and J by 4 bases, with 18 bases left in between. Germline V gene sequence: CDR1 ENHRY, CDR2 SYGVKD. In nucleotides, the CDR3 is TGTGCCATCAGTGAGAGTATTAGTAGGGGTCGTTACAATGAGCAGTTCTTC. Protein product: CAISESISRGRYNEQFF.

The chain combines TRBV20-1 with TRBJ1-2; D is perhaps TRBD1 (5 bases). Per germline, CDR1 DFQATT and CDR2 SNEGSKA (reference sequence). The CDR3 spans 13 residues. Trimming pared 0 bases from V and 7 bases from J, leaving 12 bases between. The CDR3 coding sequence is TGCAGTGCTAGAGAGGGGGGGTCGGCTGGCTACACCTTC. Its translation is CSAREGGSAGYTF.

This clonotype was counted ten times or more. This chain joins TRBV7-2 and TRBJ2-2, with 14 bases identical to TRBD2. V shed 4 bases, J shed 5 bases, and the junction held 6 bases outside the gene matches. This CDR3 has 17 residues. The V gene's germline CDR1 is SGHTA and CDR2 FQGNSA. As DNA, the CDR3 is TGTGCCAGCAGCTCCGGACTAGCGGGAGGATCTACCGGGGAGCTGTTTTTT. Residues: CASSSGLAGGSTGELFF.

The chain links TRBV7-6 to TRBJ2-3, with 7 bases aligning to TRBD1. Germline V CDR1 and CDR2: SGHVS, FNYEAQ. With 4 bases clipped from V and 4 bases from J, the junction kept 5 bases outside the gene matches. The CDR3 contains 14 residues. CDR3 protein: CASSSSGGPDTQYF. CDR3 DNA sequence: TGTGCCAGCAGCTCCTCAGGGGGTCCAGATACGCAGTATTTT.

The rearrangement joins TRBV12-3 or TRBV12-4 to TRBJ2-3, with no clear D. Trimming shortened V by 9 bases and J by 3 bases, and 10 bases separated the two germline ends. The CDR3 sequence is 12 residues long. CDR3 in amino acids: CASKRMTDTQYF. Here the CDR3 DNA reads TGTGCCAGTAAACGGATGACAGATACGCAGTATTTT.

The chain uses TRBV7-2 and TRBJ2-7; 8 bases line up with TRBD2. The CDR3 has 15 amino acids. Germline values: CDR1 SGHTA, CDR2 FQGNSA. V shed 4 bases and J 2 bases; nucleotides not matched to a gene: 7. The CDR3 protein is CASSYHGRGTYEQYF. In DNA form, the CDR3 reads TGTGCCAGCAGCTACCACGGGAGGGGGACCTACGAGCAGTACTTC.

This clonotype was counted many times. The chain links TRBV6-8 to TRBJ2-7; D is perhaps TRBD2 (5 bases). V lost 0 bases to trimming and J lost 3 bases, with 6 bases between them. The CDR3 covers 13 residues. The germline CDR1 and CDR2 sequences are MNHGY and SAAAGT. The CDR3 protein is CASSYSGSYEQYF. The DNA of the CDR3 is TGTGCCAGCAGTTACTCGGGGAGCTACGAGCAGTACTTC.

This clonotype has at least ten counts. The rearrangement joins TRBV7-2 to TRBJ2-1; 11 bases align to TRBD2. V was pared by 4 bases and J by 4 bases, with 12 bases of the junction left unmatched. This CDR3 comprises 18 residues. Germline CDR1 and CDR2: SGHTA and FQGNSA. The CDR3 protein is CASSWTSGRAIAYNEQFF. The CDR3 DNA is TGTGCCAGCAGCTGGACTAGCGGGCGAGCCATCGCTTACAATGAGCAGTTCTTC.

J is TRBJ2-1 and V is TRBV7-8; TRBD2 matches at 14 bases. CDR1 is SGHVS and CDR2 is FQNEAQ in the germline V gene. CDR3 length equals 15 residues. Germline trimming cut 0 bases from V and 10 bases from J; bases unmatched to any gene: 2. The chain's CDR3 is CASSLAGLAGDEQFF. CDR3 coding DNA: TGTGCCAGCAGCTTAGCGGGACTAGCGGGAGACGAGCAGTTCTTC. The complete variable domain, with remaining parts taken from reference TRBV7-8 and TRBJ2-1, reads GAGVSQSPRYKVAKRGQDVALRCDPISGHVSLFWYQQALGQGPEFLTYFQNEAQLDKSGLPSDRFFAERPEGSVSTLKIQRTQQEDSAVYLCASSLAGLAGDEQFFGPGTRLTVL.

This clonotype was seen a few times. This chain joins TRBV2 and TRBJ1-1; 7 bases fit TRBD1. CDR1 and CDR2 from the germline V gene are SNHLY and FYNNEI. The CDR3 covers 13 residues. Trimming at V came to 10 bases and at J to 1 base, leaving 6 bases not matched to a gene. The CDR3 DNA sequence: TGTGCCAACCAGACAGGGCCGAACACTGAAGCTTTCTTT. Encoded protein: CANQTGPNTEAFF.

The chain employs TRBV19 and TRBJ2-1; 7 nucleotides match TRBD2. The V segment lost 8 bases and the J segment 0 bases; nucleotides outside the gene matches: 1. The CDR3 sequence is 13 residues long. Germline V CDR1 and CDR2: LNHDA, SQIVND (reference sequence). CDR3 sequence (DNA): TGTGCCAGTTGGGGGGGCTCCTACAATGAGCAGTTCTTC. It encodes CASWGGSYNEQFF.

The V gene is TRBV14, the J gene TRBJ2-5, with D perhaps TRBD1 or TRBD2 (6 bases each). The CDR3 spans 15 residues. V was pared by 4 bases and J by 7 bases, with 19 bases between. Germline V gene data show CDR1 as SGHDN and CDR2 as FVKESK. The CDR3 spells CASSLDRGRGRTQYF. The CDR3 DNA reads TGTGCCAGCAGCCTCGACCGGGGGCGCGGTCGGACCCAGTACTTC.

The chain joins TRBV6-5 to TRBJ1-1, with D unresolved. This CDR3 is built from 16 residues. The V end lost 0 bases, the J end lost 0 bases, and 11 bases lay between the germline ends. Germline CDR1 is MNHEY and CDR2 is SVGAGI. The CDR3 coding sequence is TGTGCCAGCAGTTACTCCCGAGGCGGGATGAACACTGAAGCTTTCTTT. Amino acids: CASSYSRGGMNTEAFF.

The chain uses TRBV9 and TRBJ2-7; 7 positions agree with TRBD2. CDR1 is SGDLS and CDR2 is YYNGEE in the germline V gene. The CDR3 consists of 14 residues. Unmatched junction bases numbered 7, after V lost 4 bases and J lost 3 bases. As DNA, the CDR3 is TGTGCCAGCAGCACCGGTTCTAGCGGCTACGAGCAGTACTTC. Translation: CASSTGSSGYEQYF.

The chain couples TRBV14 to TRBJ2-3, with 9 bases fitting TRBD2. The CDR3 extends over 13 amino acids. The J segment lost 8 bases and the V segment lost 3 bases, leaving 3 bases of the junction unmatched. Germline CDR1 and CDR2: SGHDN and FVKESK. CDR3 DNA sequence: TGTGCCAGCAGCCACGGGACTAGCCCTACGCAGTATTTT. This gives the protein CASSHGTSPTQYF.

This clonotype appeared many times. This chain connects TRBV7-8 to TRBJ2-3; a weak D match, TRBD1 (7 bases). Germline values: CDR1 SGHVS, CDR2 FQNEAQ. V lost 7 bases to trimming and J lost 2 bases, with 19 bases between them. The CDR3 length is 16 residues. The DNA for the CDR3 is TGTGCCAGCACCAGGCCAGGGGGACTGGCCACAGATACGCAGTATTTT. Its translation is CASTRPGGLATDTQYF.

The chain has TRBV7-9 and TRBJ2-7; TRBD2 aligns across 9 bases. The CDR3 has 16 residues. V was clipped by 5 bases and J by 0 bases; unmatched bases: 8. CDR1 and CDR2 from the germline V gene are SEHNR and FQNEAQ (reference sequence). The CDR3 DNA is TGTGCCAGCAGCCCCGGAGCGGGGGGCACCTCCTACGAGCAGTACTTC. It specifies CASSPGAGGTSYEQYF.

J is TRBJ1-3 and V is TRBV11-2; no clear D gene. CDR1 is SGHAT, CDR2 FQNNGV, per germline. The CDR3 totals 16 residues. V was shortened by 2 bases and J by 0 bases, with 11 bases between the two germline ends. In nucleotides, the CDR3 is TGTGCCAGCAGCTTATGGGAGAACGCCTCTGGAAACACCATATATTTT. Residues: CASSLWENASGNTIYF.

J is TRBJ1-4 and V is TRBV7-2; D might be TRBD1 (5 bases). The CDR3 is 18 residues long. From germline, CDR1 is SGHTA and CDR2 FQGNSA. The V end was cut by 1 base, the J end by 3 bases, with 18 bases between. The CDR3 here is CASSLELVGRDSNEKLFF. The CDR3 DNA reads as TGTGCCAGCAGCTTAGAGTTAGTGGGGAGGGACTCTAATGAAAAACTGTTTTTT. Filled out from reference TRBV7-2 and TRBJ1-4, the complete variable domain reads GAGVSQSPSNKVTEKGKDVELRCDPISGHTALYWYRQSLGQGLEFLIYFQGNSAPDKSGLPSDRFSAERTGGSVSTLTIQRTQQEDSAVYLCASSLELVGRDSNEKLFFGSGTQLSVL.

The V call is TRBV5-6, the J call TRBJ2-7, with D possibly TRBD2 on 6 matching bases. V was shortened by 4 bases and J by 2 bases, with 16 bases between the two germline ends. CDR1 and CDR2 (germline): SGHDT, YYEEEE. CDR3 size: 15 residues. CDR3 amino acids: CASSPTGLTPYEQYF. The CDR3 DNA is TGTGCCAGCAGCCCGACGGGACTTACCCCCTACGAGCAGTACTTC.

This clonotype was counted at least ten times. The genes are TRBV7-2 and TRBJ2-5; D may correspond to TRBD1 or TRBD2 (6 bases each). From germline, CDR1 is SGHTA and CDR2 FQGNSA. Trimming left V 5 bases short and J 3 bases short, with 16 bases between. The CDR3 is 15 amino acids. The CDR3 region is CASSPPGGLKETQYF. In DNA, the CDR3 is TGTGCCAGCAGCCCCCCCGGGGGCTTGAAAGAGACCCAGTACTTC.

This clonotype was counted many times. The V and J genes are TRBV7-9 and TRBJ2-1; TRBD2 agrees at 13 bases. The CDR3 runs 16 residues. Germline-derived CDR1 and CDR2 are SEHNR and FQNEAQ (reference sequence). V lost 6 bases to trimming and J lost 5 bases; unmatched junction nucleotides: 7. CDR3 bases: TGTGCCAGCAGTTTACCACTAGCGGGAGGGCACAATGAGCAGTTCTTC. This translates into CASSLPLAGGHNEQFF.

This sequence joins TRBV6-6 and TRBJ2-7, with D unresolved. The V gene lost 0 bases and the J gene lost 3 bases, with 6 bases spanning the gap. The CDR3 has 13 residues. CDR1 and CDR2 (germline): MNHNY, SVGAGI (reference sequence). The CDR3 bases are TGTGCCAGCAGTTACTCGGGTCTCTACGAGCAGTACTTC. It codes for CASSYSGLYEQYF.